The sequence of this T cell receptor (beta chain) was determined in a study of CD8 T cells in ankylosing spondylitis. Study-level points and caveats: Disease-linked clones were found to be CD8+ and relatively rare in peripheral blood. Apparently characteristic of ankylosing spondylitis blood was a TCR beta motif (roughly 8 highly homologous variants).

The CDR3 runs to 15 residues. The V end lost 3 bases, the J end lost 3 bases, and 14 bases lay between the germline ends. Molecular-barcoded quantitative 5'-RACE produced these TCR beta libraries. TCRdb analysed the 5' RACE reads with MiXCR anew, one entry per CDR3 protein. The sample shows about 250,000 distinct CDR3 sequences, around 32% of them seen only once. Regarding this clonotype: Its antigen is still unknown.

The V and J genes are TRBV12-3 or TRBV12-4 and TRBJ1-2; TRBD1 might be the D (5 bases). This clonotype originated in a male donor with ankylosing spondylitis or in good health (not recorded which). The sequencing input was blood, either unsorted or a sorted T cell fraction (not recorded which). The CDR3 spells CASSFFGAADYGYTF. The CDR3 nucleotides read TGTGCCAGCAGTTTTTTCGGGGCCGCTGACTATGGCTACACCTTC.